These 30 T cell receptor beta chains originate from one sample sequenced in a study of T cell responses to AZD1222 COVID-19 vaccine. This table comes from immunoSEQ multiplex PCR, and its TCRdb copy is limited to in-frame clones, with some not included. The data show 75,000 to 90,000 clones, about nine tenths seen once. The source material was peripheral blood, sampled on day 0 of AZD1222 vaccination. The receptors derive from an adult in good health.

The J gene is TRBJ1-1, the V gene TRBV19; D remains ambiguous. CDR1 LNHDA and CDR2 SQIVND come from the germline V gene (reference sequence). Trimming removed 5 bases at V and 0 bases at J, with 7 bases between. This CDR3 is built from 13 residues. CDR3 sequence reads: CASSHNMNTEAFF. CDR3 nucleotides: TGTGCCAGTAGTCACAATATGAACACTGAAGCTTTCTTT.

This clone has just one count. The chain uses TRBV5-5 and TRBJ1-2; D is unresolved. Trimming pared 0 bases from V and 5 bases from J, leaving 11 bases between. The CDR3 runs to 14 residues. The germline V gene encodes CDR1 SGHKS and CDR2 YYEKEE (reference sequence). The CDR3 nucleotides are TGTGCCAGCAGCTTGGGGCAGCAGTATTATGGCTACACCTTC. This sequence encodes CASSLGQQYYGYTF.

J is TRBJ1-4 and V is TRBV18; 9 nucleotides agree with TRBD1. The CDR3 has 15 residues. The J segment lost 8 bases and the V segment lost 3 bases, leaving 7 bases of the junction unmatched. CDR1 and CDR2 from the germline V gene are KGHSH and LQKENI. The CDR3 bases are TGTGCCAGCTCACCTTACAGGGGGCTTCTGGAAAAACTGTTTTTT. Translating it yields CASSPYRGLLEKLFF.

The chain links TRBV18 to TRBJ1-5; unclear D gene. Trimming shortened V by 2 bases and J by 5 bases, and 7 bases separated the two germline ends. CDR1 is KGHSH, CDR2 LQKENI, per germline. CDR3 length: 13 residues. The CDR3 is CASSPAADQPQHF. CDR3 nucleotides: TGTGCCAGCTCACCAGCAGCGGATCAGCCCCAGCATTTT.

The rearrangement joins TRBV5-1 to TRBJ2-7; the match to TRBD1 covers 8 bases. The V gene end was trimmed by 4 bases and the J gene end by 4 bases; junction bases not matched to a gene: 10. CDR1 is SGHRS and CDR2 is YFSETQ in the germline V gene. This CDR3 region has 15 residues. For the CDR3, the DNA is TGCGCCAGCAGCAAGGACAGGGATCTTCCTTACGAGCAGTACTTC. Translation gives CASSKDRDLPYEQYF.

The chain recombines TRBV30 with TRBJ2-5; 14 bases are a match to TRBD2. There are 15 residues in the CDR3. V gave up 4 bases and J gave up 4 bases; unmatched junction bases: 5. Germline V CDR1 and CDR2: GTSNPN, SVGIG (reference sequence). The CDR3 sequence: CAWTLGTSGGETQYF. DNA of the CDR3: TGTGCCTGGACCCTAGGGACTAGCGGGGGAGAGACCCAGTACTTC. Together with reference TRBV30 and TRBJ2-5, the CDR3 gives the full variable domain: SQTIHQWPATLVQPVGSPLSLECTVEGTSNPNLYWYRQAAGRGLQLLFYSVGIGQISSEVPQNLSASRPQDRQFILSSKKLLLSDSGFYLCAWTLGTSGGETQYFGPGTRLLVL.

The CDR3 DNA sequence: TGTGCCAGCAGTGCCCCCGGGACAGGCTATGGCTACACCTTC. It specifies CASSAPGTGYGYTF. The V gene is TRBV28, the J gene TRBJ1-2; the match to TRBD1 covers 8 bases. V lost 5 bases to trimming and J lost 4 bases; unmatched junction nucleotides: 6. Germline assignment: CDR1 MDHEN and CDR2 SYDVKM. This CDR3 spans 14 amino acids.

The sample holds a few counts of this clone. The chain joins TRBV5-8 to TRBJ2-1, with D tentatively TRBD2 (6 bases). The CDR3 runs to 17 residues. Germline V gene data show CDR1 as SGHTS and CDR2 as YDEGEE. V lost 0 bases and J lost 1, with 14 bases in between. The CDR3 bases are TGTGCCAGCAGCTTGGAATTTGGCGGGATTTCCTACAATGAGCAGTTCTTC. Amino acids: CASSLEFGGISYNEQFF.

The chain links TRBV11-3 to TRBJ1-2; tentative D call: TRBD1 (5 bases). Germline V lookup: CDR1 SGHNT, CDR2 YENEEA. The CDR3 is 14 residues long. V lost 1 base and J 6 bases, leaving 12 bases between the germline ends. This chain's CDR3 is CASSLGTGLDGYTF. As DNA, the CDR3 is TGTGCCAGCAGCTTAGGTACGGGACTCGATGGCTACACCTTC.

The chain has TRBV30 and TRBJ1-5; 9 bases are shared with TRBD1. The germline CDR1 and CDR2 sequences are GTSNPN and SVGIG (reference sequence). Unmatched junction bases numbered 5, after V lost 0 bases and J lost 2 bases. CDR3 length equals 16 residues. CDR3 coding DNA: TGTGCCTGGAGTGTGGGACAGGGTATTGGCAATCAGCCCCAGCATTTT. Its translation: CAWSVGQGIGNQPQHF.

This sequence joins TRBV7-8 and TRBJ1-1; TRBD1 matches 7 bases. The CDR3 contains 17 residues. With 1 base clipped from V and 1 base from J, the junction kept 9 bases outside the gene matches. The germline gives CDR1 SGHVS, CDR2 FQNEAQ. The CDR3 protein is CASSLVTGRAWNTEAFF. The CDR3 DNA follows: TGTGCCAGCAGCTTAGTGACAGGGCGTGCATGGAACACTGAAGCTTTCTTT.

The chain has TRBV24-1 and TRBJ2-2; D remains ambiguous. Between the trimmed V and J ends, which lost 5 bases and 5 bases, there was a span of 8 bases. The CDR3 has 13 residues. CDR1 is KGHDR, CDR2 SFDVKD, per germline. CDR3 protein: CATSGLGTGELFF. DNA for the CDR3: TGTGCCACCAGTGGGCTCGGTACCGGGGAGCTGTTTTTT.

V and J are TRBV19 and TRBJ1-5, with D possibly being TRBD1 (5 bases). The CDR3 contains 14 residues. Deletions cut 3 bases from V and 3 bases from J, with 9 bases between. Germline V gives CDR1 LNHDA, CDR2 SQIVND (reference sequence). The CDR3 bases are TGTGCCAGTAGTATCGGGGACTACAATCAGCCCCAGCATTTT. Amino acids: CASSIGDYNQPQHF.

This clone was counted once. The CDR3 DNA is TGTGCCACCAGCAGCCACAATGAGCAGTTCTTC. Protein product: CATSSHNEQFF. The V and J genes are TRBV15 and TRBJ2-1; D remains unclear. Germline V gene data show CDR1 as LNHNV and CDR2 as YYDKDF (reference sequence). V dropped 3 bases and J dropped 5 bases, with 2 bases sitting between them. There are 11 residues in the CDR3.

This clone rates as medium-sized. V and J are TRBV6-1 and TRBJ2-2, with 7 bases identical to TRBD1. The CDR3 covers 14 residues. From germline, CDR1 is MNHNS and CDR2 SASEGT. The trim removed 2 bases at V and 3 bases at J, leaving 0 bases unmatched. The CDR3 DNA follows: TGTGCCAGCAGTGAACAGGGGGACACCGGGGAGCTGTTTTTT. Protein: CASSEQGDTGELFF.

The chain's CDR3 is CASRDLSSTNEKLFF. CDR3 DNA sequence: TGTGCCAGCAGGGACCTAAGCTCAACTAATGAAAAACTGTTTTTT. This rearrangement joins TRBV4-2 to TRBJ1-4, with D uncertain. CDR1 LGHNA and CDR2 YNFKEQ come from the germline V gene. This CDR3 region has 15 residues. Trimming removed 6 bases from V and 0 bases from J, with 11 bases in between.

This rearrangement joins TRBV7-2 to TRBJ2-1, with 16 bases aligning to TRBD2. The CDR3 runs to 17 residues. CDR1 SGHTA and CDR2 FQGNSA come from the germline V gene. The V segment lost 2 bases and the J segment 7 bases; nucleotides outside the gene matches: 5. The CDR3 loop is CASSLMGLAGGLNEQFF. As DNA, the CDR3 is TGTGCCAGCAGCTTAATGGGACTAGCGGGGGGGCTTAATGAGCAGTTCTTC.

With respect to this clone: The same CDR3 arises from other DNA sequences in this sample as well. This sequence joins TRBV30 and TRBJ1-5, with D uncertain. Deletions cut 0 bases from V and 3 bases from J, with 6 bases between. CDR1 is GTSNPN and CDR2 is SVGIG in the germline V gene (reference sequence). The CDR3 runs 13 residues. The CDR3 loop reads CAWSVRDNQPQHF. DNA for the CDR3: TGTGCCTGGAGTGTCCGGGACAATCAGCCCCAGCATTTT.

The V call is TRBV12-3 or TRBV12-4, the J call TRBJ1-6; D remains unclear. With 3 bases removed from V and 8 bases from J, the gap between germline ends came to 5 bases. This CDR3 contains 12 residues. The CDR3 spells CASSFPDSPLHF. CDR3 coding DNA: TGTGCCAGCAGTTTCCCTGATTCACCCCTCCACTTT.

The V call is TRBV7-2, the J call TRBJ2-5; 9 nucleotides agree with TRBD2. The CDR3 runs to 17 residues. Germline-derived CDR1 and CDR2 are SGHTA and FQGNSA. Trimming at V came to 4 bases and at J to 3 bases, leaving 12 bases not matched to a gene. The CDR3: CASSSNALLAGKETQYF. The CDR3 coding sequence is TGTGCCAGCAGCTCGAACGCTTTACTAGCGGGCAAAGAGACCCAGTACTTC.

The V and J genes are TRBV4-2 and TRBJ2-1; 13 bases agree with TRBD2. The CDR3 sequence is 20 residues long. Trimming removed 1 base from V and 7 bases from J; junction bases left unmatched: 16. The germline V gene encodes CDR1 LGHNA and CDR2 YNFKEQ. The CDR3 DNA sequence: TGTGCCAGCAGCCAAGCACTCCGGACTAGCGGGAGTCGGGTAGGTAATGAGCAGTTCTTC. It codes for CASSQALRTSGSRVGNEQFF.

This CDR3 is CASSLGDRGTYEQYF. The CDR3, as DNA: TGCGCCAGCAGCTTGGGGGACAGGGGGACCTACGAGCAGTACTTC. V and J are TRBV5-1 and TRBJ2-7, with TRBD1 matching 11 bases. In germline, CDR1 is SGHRS, CDR2 YFSETQ. Trimming took 0 bases from V and 2 from J; bases not matched to a gene: 1. CDR3 length: 15 residues.

The chain employs TRBV6-1 and TRBJ1-3, with D unclear. Germline V gene sequence: CDR1 MNHNS, CDR2 SASEGT. Trimming stripped 2 bases from V and 8 bases from J, with 13 bases between. The CDR3 spans 14 residues. In DNA form, the CDR3 reads TGTGCCAGCAGTGAATCAGTTCCCGCGGACACCATATATTTT. It is translated as CASSESVPADTIYF.

V usage is TRBV7-2 and J usage is TRBJ1-2; TRBD1 matches 7 bases. Germline-derived CDR1 and CDR2 are SGHTA and FQGNSA. V lost 5 bases, J lost 2 bases, and 11 bases stayed unmatched. The CDR3 has 16 residues. The CDR3 spells CASSAFSTGRNYGYTF. The CDR3 nucleotides read TGTGCCAGCAGCGCCTTCTCGACAGGGAGAAACTATGGCTACACCTTC. The variable domain in full, with the rest retrieved from reference TRBV7-2 and TRBJ1-2, is GAGVSQSPSNKVTEKGKDVELRCDPISGHTALYWYRQSLGQGLEFLIYFQGNSAPDKSGLPSDRFSAERTGGSVSTLTIQRTQQEDSAVYLCASSAFSTGRNYGYTFGSGTRLTVV.

The DNA for the CDR3 is TGTGCCAGCAGCTTACGGGGGGCCGGGGGAGAGACCCAGTACTTC. Protein product: CASSLRGAGGETQYF. This chain links TRBV7-9 with TRBJ2-5; D may be TRBD2 (7 bases). The CDR3 contains 15 residues. V shed 2 bases and J shed 4 bases, with 14 bases lying between them. From germline, CDR1 is SEHNR and CDR2 FQNEAQ (reference sequence).

This chain uses TRBV6-5 with TRBJ2-7; the match to TRBD2 covers 7 bases. Losses at the gene ends were 2 bases for V and 5 bases for J; bases not matched to a gene: 3. The germline gives CDR1 MNHEY, CDR2 SVGAGI. This CDR3 spans 13 amino acids. The CDR3 spells CASSYRGLNEQYF. CDR3 sequence (DNA): TGTGCCAGCAGTTACAGGGGACTAAACGAGCAGTACTTC.

The table lists this clone with a count of one. The V and J genes are TRBV5-8 and TRBJ1-2; D is undetermined. Trimming pared 1 base from V and 2 bases from J, leaving 9 bases between. Germline-derived CDR1 and CDR2 are SGHTS and YDEGEE. This CDR3 has 14 residues. The CDR3, as DNA: TGTGCCAGCAGCTTGAGGTTCTTAAACTATGGCTACACCTTC. Translating it yields CASSLRFLNYGYTF. Filled out from reference TRBV5-8 and TRBJ1-2, the complete variable domain reads EAGVTQSPTHLIKTRGQQATLRCSPISGHTSVYWYQQALGLGLQFLLWYDEGEERNRGNFPPRFSGRQFPNYSSELNVNALELEDSALYLCASSLRFLNYGYTFGSGTRLTVV.

The CDR3 DNA sequence: TGTGCCAGCAGCTTACAGGGAGCCAGTGAAGCTTTCTTT. It specifies CASSLQGASEAFF. The V and J genes are TRBV11-3 and TRBJ1-1; D is possibly TRBD1 (5 bases). Trimming pared 2 bases from V and 7 bases from J, leaving 11 bases between. The CDR3 covers 13 residues. Per the germline V gene, CDR1 is SGHNT and CDR2 is YENEEA.

This CDR3 is CASSANGGGVGGYTF. CDR3 bases: TGTGCCAGCAGTGCTAATGGAGGGGGCGTGGGTGGCTACACCTTC. This chain joins TRBV25-1 and TRBJ1-2, with 7 bases aligning to TRBD1. This CDR3 has 15 residues. V was pared by 4 bases and J by 7 bases, with 12 bases of the junction left unmatched. Germline lookup yields CDR1 MGHDK and CDR2 SYGVNS.

This sequence joins TRBV28 and TRBJ1-4; tentatively, D is TRBD1 (6 bases). The V end was cut by 7 bases, the J end by 8 bases, with 20 bases between. The CDR3 is 15 residues long. CDR1 and CDR2 (germline): MDHEN, SYDVKM. CDR3 region: CASISTGGAGEKLFF. CDR3 sequence (DNA): TGTGCCAGCATCTCCACGGGGGGGGCGGGAGAAAAACTGTTTTTT.